This T cell receptor (beta chain) was identified during a study of OX40 agonist ivuxolimab in advanced cancers. The method was immunoSEQ multiplex PCR; TCRdb's version includes in-frame clones alone and lacks a portion of them. This repertoire shows about 20,000 clones, roughly 88% found once; its top ten account for around 35%. Germline V gives CDR1 SGHDT, CDR2 YYEEEE. V was trimmed by 2 bases and J by 4 bases, leaving 12 bases between them. This CDR3 comprises 14 residues. In the case of this clone: Additional DNA sequences in this sample encode the identical CDR3.

The chain recombines TRBV5-6 with TRBJ1-2; no clear D gene. Sequences were derived from CD4+ or CD8+ T cells sorted from blood, sampled in a trial of the OX40 agonist ivuxolimab. The sequence came from an adult with an advanced solid tumor such as melanoma, head and neck, liver or kidney cancer. The CDR3 loop reads CASSFGGSSYGYTF. The CDR3 region has the DNA TGTGCCAGCAGCTTCGGAGGGAGCAGCTATGGCTACACCTTC.